These T cell receptor beta chains were read from a single sample in a study of CD8 T cells in ankylosing spondylitis. TCRdb fed the 5' RACE reads into MiXCR, producing one record per CDR3 protein. The sample has some 270,000 distinct CDR3 sequences, about 30% seen once. The source material was blood, either unsorted or a sorted T cell fraction (not recorded which). The receptors derive from a male donor with ankylosing spondylitis or in good health (not recorded which). Both conserved end residues are part of each CDR3. The D gene is left open where the match is weak. Only part of the rows carry a size: once, few, many, or a class if the clone is expanded.

>.|TRBJ2-5|TRBV7-2|.
CASSLATGGGETQYF
TGTGCCAGCAGCTTAGCCACGGGGGGCGGGGAGACCCAGTACTTC
>.|TRBJ2-7|TRBV10-3|few
CAISESKGGSSYEQYF
TGTGCCATCAGTGAGTCAAAGGGCGGCAGCTCCTACGAGCAGTACTTC
>TRBD1|TRBJ2-7|TRBV30|.
CAWSWGTGVNEQYF
TGTGCCTGGAGTTGGGGGACAGGGGTCAACGAGCAGTACTTC
>.|TRBJ1-2|TRBV5-1|few
CASRLEGSANYGYTF
TGCGCCAGCAGATTGGAAGGCAGCGCTAACTATGGCTACACCTTC
>.|TRBJ2-5|TRBV20-1|few
CSASVWTQYF
TGCAGTGCTTCAGTTTGGACCCAGTACTTC
>.|TRBJ2-4|TRBV10-3|.
CAISEGRLAKNIQYF
TGTGCCATCAGTGAAGGGAGATTAGCCAAAAACATTCAGTACTTC
>.|TRBJ1-5|TRBV12-3/TRBV12-4|few
CASSLAQEQPQHF
TGTGCCAGCAGTTTAGCCCAGGAGCAGCCCCAGCATTTT
>.|TRBJ2-1|TRBV4-1|.
CASSQAGGRGLGNEQFF
TGCGCCAGCAGCCAGGCAGGGGGGAGGGGGCTCGGCAATGAGCAGTTCTTC
>TRBD2|TRBJ2-1|TRBV10-2|few
CASTDLAGALYNEQFF
TGCGCCAGCACGGACCTAGCGGGAGCTCTCTACAATGAGCAGTTCTTC
>TRBD2|TRBJ2-1|TRBV12-3/TRBV12-4|.
CASRGTSGGKYNEQFF
TGTGCCAGCAGGGGGACTAGCGGGGGGAAGTACAATGAGCAGTTCTTC
>TRBD2|TRBJ2-5|TRBV27|.
CASRASGRETQYF
TGTGCCAGCAGGGCTAGCGGGCGAGAGACCCAGTACTTC
>TRBD2|TRBJ2-3|TRBV7-2|.
CASSPRVAGLADTQYF
TGTGCCAGCAGTCCCAGGGTAGCGGGGCTTGCAGATACGCAGTATTTT
>.|TRBJ2-1|TRBV9|.
CASSVGYNEQFF
TGTGCCAGCAGCGTAGGTTACAATGAGCAGTTCTTC
>TRBD1|TRBJ2-7|TRBV10-3|.
CAISDPNRGDEQYF
TGTGCCATCAGTGATCCAAACAGGGGAGACGAGCAGTACTTC
>TRBD2|TRBJ2-1|TRBV10-1|.
CASSPYAGGSGEQFF
TGCGCCAGCAGTCCGTATGCGGGGGGATCGGGTGAGCAGTTCTTC
>.|TRBJ2-5|TRBV29-1|once
CSVVPGVRETQYF
TGCAGCGTTGTACCTGGGGTTCGGGAGACCCAGTACTTC
>TRBD1|TRBJ2-3|TRBV28|few
CASSTSWTGDADTQYF
TGTGCCAGCAGTACCTCCTGGACAGGGGACGCAGATACGCAGTATTTT
>TRBD1|TRBJ2-1|TRBV7-9|.
CASSFESGGDEQFF
TGTGCCAGCAGCTTTGAATCAGGGGGTGATGAGCAGTTCTTC
>.|TRBJ1-1|TRBV24-1|.
CATSRAGRNEAFF
TGTGCCACCAGTCGGGCAGGGAGGAATGAAGCTTTCTTT
>.|TRBJ2-1|TRBV10-3|few
CAISESATYNEQFF
TGTGCCATCAGTGAGTCAGCGACCTACAATGAGCAGTTCTTC
>.|TRBJ2-7|TRBV10-3|few
CAIRDGQGSYEQYF
TGTGCCATCAGGGACGGCCAGGGGTCCTACGAGCAGTACTTC
>.|TRBJ1-2|TRBV5-1|.
CASSLGYDSNYGYTF
TGCGCCAGCAGCTTGGGTTATGACAGTAACTATGGCTACACCTTC